This entry lists 9 T cell receptor beta chains sequenced from one sample in a study of beta chain features in type 1 diabetes (dated by TCRdb to between 2018 and 2020). Libraries were prepared through the immunoSEQ multiplex PCR assay. The entire amount of isolated RNA was reverse transcribed using the High Capacity cDNA Reverse Transcription Kit, so the sequenced TCRB transcripts were expressed ones. This is the immuneACCESS table as TCRdb keeps it, with only in-frame sequences that have V and J called. A part of the clones is gone; compared with another copy, unresolved V genes explain less than half, and the rest is unexplained. Within this sample are some 500,000 clones, with roughly an eighth of them counted one time only. More than 0.045% of the sample lies in the top ten. Sequenced material: naive CD4+ T cells from blood. Taken with the paper, the label for cell subset or site translates to: true naive CD4+ T cells. Receptors originate from a woman under 30 in good health.

This clone occurred a few times. The chain carries TRBV29-1 and TRBJ2-3; D is perhaps TRBD1 (6 bases). The V gene's germline CDR1 is SQVTM and CDR2 ANQGSEA. Trimming pared 3 bases from V and 4 bases from J, leaving 8 bases between. The CDR3 length is 12 residues. CDR3 nucleotide sequence: TGCAGCGTTGAGACAGGTCCAGATACGCAGTATTTT. Amino acids: CSVETGPDTQYF.

This clone has just a few counts. The J gene is TRBJ2-2, the V gene TRBV2; no clear D. V was cut by 7 bases and J by 1 base, with 10 bases left in between. In germline, CDR1 is SNHLY, CDR2 FYNNEI. This CDR3 comprises 14 residues. CDR3 in amino acids: CASMRPGNTGELFF. The CDR3 bases are TGTGCCAGCATGCGGCCCGGGAACACCGGGGAGCTGTTTTTT.

Here the CDR3 reads CASSPTGSNQPQHF. In DNA, the CDR3 is TGCGCCAGCAGCCCGACAGGAAGCAATCAGCCCCAGCATTTT. The chain links TRBV5-1 to TRBJ1-5; possible D gene TRBD1, 6 bases. Trimming left V 4 bases short and J 1 base short, with 9 bases between. CDR1 is SGHRS, CDR2 YFSETQ, per germline. CDR3 size: 14 residues.

Only a few counts were recorded for this clone. The rearrangement uses TRBV5-1 and TRBJ2-1, with TRBD2 matching 7 bases. The length of the CDR3 is 17 residues. CDR1 is SGHRS and CDR2 is YFSETQ in the germline V gene. Trimming cost V 4 bases and J 2 bases; bases outside gene matches: 12. The CDR3 sequence is CASSLLGLAGAYNEQFF. The CDR3 coding sequence is TGCGCCAGCAGCCTATTGGGCCTGGCGGGAGCCTACAATGAGCAGTTCTTC. Complete variable domain (other parts from reference TRBV5-1 and TRBJ2-1): KAGVTQTPRYLIKTRGQQVTLSCSPISGHRSVSWYQQTPGQGLQFLFEYFSETQRNKGNFPGRFSGRQFSNSRSEMNVSTLELGDSALYLCASSLLGLAGAYNEQFFGPGTRLTVL.

V and J are TRBV7-2 and TRBJ2-3; possible D gene TRBD1, 6 bases. The CDR3 extends over 14 amino acids. Germline V gene data show CDR1 as SGHTA and CDR2 as FQGNSA. Trimming pared 3 bases from V and 4 bases from J, leaving 11 bases between. The CDR3, as DNA: TGTGCCAGCAGCTTCAACAGGGCGCCAGATACGCAGTATTTT. Translated: CASSFNRAPDTQYF.

There are a few counts of this clone. V is TRBV29-1 and J is TRBJ2-5, with 9 bases aligning to TRBD1. J was trimmed by 4 bases and V by 2 bases; bases with no gene match: 2. Germline V gives CDR1 SQVTM, CDR2 ANQGSEA. This CDR3 region has 13 residues. DNA for the CDR3: TGCAGCGTTGAATCGGGACAGGGAGAGACCCAGTACTTC. Protein product: CSVESGQGETQYF.

The V and J genes are TRBV6-4 and TRBJ2-7, with 8 bases identical to TRBD2. Germline CDR1 MRHNA, CDR2 SNTAGT. The CDR3 consists of 12 residues. Germline trimming cut 9 bases from V and 6 bases from J; bases unmatched to any gene: 7. DNA for the CDR3: TGTGCCAGGGAGCGGGAGTATTTCGAGCAGTACTTC. Translating it yields CAREREYFEQYF.

The CDR3 spells CASSLGGGASYEQYF. The CDR3 DNA reads as TGTGCCAGCAGCTTAGGCGGCGGCGCCTCCTACGAGCAGTACTTC. The chain carries TRBV7-2 and TRBJ2-7; unclear D gene. V lost 1 base to trimming and J lost 0 bases, with 10 bases between them. Germline-derived CDR1 and CDR2 are SGHTA and FQGNSA. This CDR3 region has 15 residues.

This clone was detected a few times. This chain's CDR3 is CASSFRGEQFF. The CDR3 DNA reads TGTGCCAGCAGTTTTAGGGGTGAGCAGTTCTTC. The chain recombines TRBV27 with TRBJ2-1; TRBD1 is a possible D gene (5 bases). The length of the CDR3 is 11 residues. Germline CDR1 reads MNHEY; CDR2 reads SMNVEV (reference sequence). V lost 3 bases and J 9 bases, leaving 6 bases between the germline ends.